This T cell receptor (beta chain) is from a study of T cells in Graves' hyperthyroidism and ophthalmopathy. Trimming left V 2 bases short and J 1 base short, with 11 bases between. Germline CDR1 and CDR2: SQVTM and ANQGSEA. The CDR3 extends over 14 amino acids. Exclusion of patients followed from uncontrolled infection, other autoimmune disease, pregnancy or lactation. The sample holds many counts of this clonotype. Amplified TCR beta CDR3 regions derived from RNA transcripts. First-round RT-PCR of the TCR CDR3 relied on the HTBI primer set. Using its own MiXCR run on the multiplex PCR reads, TCRdb lists one record per CDR3 protein. In the table there are fewer than 650,000 distinct CDR3 sequences, about 45% of which are singletons.

The chain employs TRBV29-1 and TRBJ1-2; tentative D call: TRBD1 (6 bases). The sequencing sample was made of peripheral blood or thyroid tissue (not recorded which). The source is an adult woman with Graves' disease, either hyperthyroidism or ophthalmopathy (not recorded which). This CDR3 reads CSVELRTDNYGYTF. CDR3 sequence (DNA): TGCAGCGTTGAACTCAGGACAGATAACTATGGCTACACCTTC.